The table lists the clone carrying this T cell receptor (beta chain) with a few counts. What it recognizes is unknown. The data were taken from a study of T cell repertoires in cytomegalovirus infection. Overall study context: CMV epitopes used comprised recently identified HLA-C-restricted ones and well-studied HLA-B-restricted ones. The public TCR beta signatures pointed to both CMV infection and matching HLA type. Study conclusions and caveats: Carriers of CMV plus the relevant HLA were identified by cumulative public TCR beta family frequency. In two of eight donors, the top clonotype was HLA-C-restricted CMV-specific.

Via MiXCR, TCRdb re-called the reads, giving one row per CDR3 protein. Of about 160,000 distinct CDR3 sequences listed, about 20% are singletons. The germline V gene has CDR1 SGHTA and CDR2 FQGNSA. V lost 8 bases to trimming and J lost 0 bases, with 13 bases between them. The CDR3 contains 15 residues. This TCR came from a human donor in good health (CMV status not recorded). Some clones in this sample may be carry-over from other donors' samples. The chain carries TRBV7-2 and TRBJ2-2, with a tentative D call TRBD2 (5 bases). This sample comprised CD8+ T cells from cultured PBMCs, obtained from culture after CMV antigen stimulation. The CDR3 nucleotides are TGTGCCAGCGGTAGAGGGTACTCGAACACCGGGGAGCTGTTTTTT. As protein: CASGRGYSNTGELFF.